Given below is one TCR beta chain in context. The CDR3 is 17 residues long. V lost 1 base to trimming and J lost 1 base, with 16 bases between them. In germline, CDR1 is LGHNT, CDR2 FRNRAP. This specimen comes from a study of cytomegalovirus exposure and HLA in healthy donors. Use of 60 Vbeta and 13 Jbeta primers characterized the PCR. In the study's own analysis: As a later analysis found, there were 82 million or so unique TCR beta chains, of which 8.5 million to 14 million were shared. Some clones are missing from TCRdb's copy, which holds only in-frame ones; the method was immunoSEQ multiplex PCR. The V and J calls and clone size are taken from that table; D and trimming were inferred from the DNA. This sample has about 150,000 clones, with around three quarters found just once.

V and J are TRBV12-5 and TRBJ2-5; weak D call: TRBD1 (6 bases). The clonotype comes from a middle-aged man in good health and CMV-seronegative. Sample: PBMCs. CDR3 DNA: TGTGCTAGTGGTTTGGGGTACAGGGAGAGGAGCCAAGAGACCCAGTACTTC. Translation: CASGLGYRERSQETQYF.